Reported below is one TCR beta chain. Its antigen is unknown. The germline gives CDR1 GTSNPN, CDR2 SVGIG (reference sequence). CDR3 length: 14 residues. Between the trimmed V and J ends, which lost 3 bases and 0 bases, there was a span of 12 bases. As to treatment: oral pan-JAK inhibitor, 5-10 mg twice daily. Obtained from alopecia areata patients were lesional scalp punch biopsies along with peripheral blood. These data are taken from a study of CD8+ T cells in alopecia areata. Reverse transcription of extracted RNA yielded cDNA, which provided the sequencing template. TCRdb keeps only in-frame clones here, not all; method: immunoSEQ multiplex PCR. The sample has a few hundred thousand clones, roughly two fifths seen once. General study findings and limits: Lesional scalp exceeded normal scalp in clonality, especially in alopecia totalis/universalis. During tofacitinib treatment, many expanded lesional clones remained in scalp and blood.

The source of this sequence is a human donor with alopecia areata. The chain uses TRBV30 and TRBJ2-7; possibly TRBD1 or TRBD2 for D (5 bases each). Sequencing used CD4+ T cells sorted from blood, obtained around week 31, from a patient treated with tofacitinib. CDR3 protein: CAWRAGAGSYEQYF. The CDR3 coding sequence is TGTGCCTGGAGGGCCGGGGCAGGCTCCTACGAGCAGTACTTC. The full variable domain, in which reference TRBV30 and TRBJ2-7 provide the parts outside the CDR3, is SQTIHQWPATLVQPVGSPLSLECTVEGTSNPNLYWYRQAAGRGLQLLFYSVGIGQISSEVPQNLSASRPQDRQFILSSKKLLLSDSGFYLCAWRAGAGSYEQYFGPGTRLTVT.